The 30 T cell receptor beta chains below were found in one sample sequenced in a study of control samples from healthy donors and cancer patients. Assay: immunoSEQ multiplex PCR; the TCRdb copy retains only in-frame clones and omits some. The data contain 90,000 or so clones, about nine tenths of them singletons. The sample comprised blood. These receptor sequences come from a woman in her seventies in good health.

The DNA for the CDR3 is TGTGCCAGCAGGCCGGGACAGGGCGCGGCCTATGGCTACACCTTC. Residues: CASRPGQGAAYGYTF. The chain employs TRBV2 and TRBJ1-2; 9 bases are shared with TRBD1. Germline trimming cut 6 bases from V and 4 bases from J; bases unmatched to any gene: 9. Germline V gene sequence: CDR1 SNHLY, CDR2 FYNNEI. The CDR3 loop spans 15 amino acids.

The chain combines TRBV5-1 with TRBJ1-1; TRBD1 is a possible D gene (5 bases). The CDR3 runs 15 residues. Germline CDR1 reads SGHRS; CDR2 reads YFSETQ. The V end lost 4 bases, the J end lost 1 base, and 14 bases lay between the germline ends. The CDR3 coding sequence is TGCGCCAGCAGCCTTGGTGGGACGGCGAACACTGAAGCTTTCTTT. Translating gives CASSLGGTANTEAFF.

The rearrangement uses TRBV7-2 and TRBJ1-2; tentative D call: TRBD1 (6 bases). Trimming stripped 7 bases from V and 0 bases from J, with 15 bases between. Germline values: CDR1 SGHTA, CDR2 FQGNSA. The CDR3 has 15 residues. The CDR3 DNA is TGTGCCAGCAACCCAACAGGGATAGCTAACTATGGCTACACCTTC. Translated, it gives CASNPTGIANYGYTF. The entire variable domain, with the rest obtained from reference TRBV7-2 and TRBJ1-2, is as follows: GAGVSQSPSNKVTEKGKDVELRCDPISGHTALYWYRQSLGQGLEFLIYFQGNSAPDKSGLPSDRFSAERTGGSVSTLTIQRTQQEDSAVYLCASNPTGIANYGYTFGSGTRLTVV.

The chain recombines TRBV3-1 (or the pseudogene TRBV3-2) with TRBJ2-3; 8 bases fit TRBD2. The CDR3 runs to 15 residues. Trimming took 1 base from V and 7 from J; bases not matched to a gene: 7. Germline CDR1 reads LGHDT; CDR2 reads YNNKEL (reference sequence). The CDR3 DNA follows: TGTGCCAGCAGCCAAGGGACGGGGGGGATGAATACGCAGTATTTT. It specifies CASSQGTGGMNTQYF.

The V call is TRBV7-2, the J call TRBJ1-2, with 7 bases fitting TRBD1. The CDR3 sequence is 16 residues long. The V and J ends lost 1 base and 4 bases, in that order; junction bases with no gene match: 9. CDR1 is SGHTA and CDR2 is FQGNSA in the germline V gene. This CDR3 reads CASSLDGRGSVYGYTF. The CDR3 DNA reads as TGTGCCAGCAGCTTAGATGGCAGGGGGAGCGTCTATGGCTACACCTTC.

Comment on this clone: The sample contains more than one DNA sequence encoding this CDR3. The CDR3 reads CASSLGQGLTYEQYF. In DNA, the CDR3 is TGTGCCAGCAGCTTGGGACAGGGACTAACCTACGAGCAGTACTTC. This chain uses TRBV5-8 with TRBJ2-7; perhaps D is TRBD1 or TRBD2 (7 bases each). Trimming pared 0 bases from V and 2 bases from J, leaving 12 bases between. Germline CDR1 SGHTS, CDR2 YDEGEE. CDR3 length: 15 amino acids.

The sample holds a few counts of this clone. The genes are TRBV20-1 and TRBJ2-1, with D tentatively TRBD1 (5 bases). The CDR3 totals 14 residues. Trimming removed 3 bases from V and 4 bases from J, with 13 bases in between. In germline, CDR1 is DFQATT, CDR2 SNEGSKA (reference sequence). CDR3 nucleotide sequence: TGCAGTGCTAGTTCCCGGACATCTTACAATGAGCAGTTCTTC. Protein: CSASSRTSYNEQFF.

The J gene is TRBJ1-2, the V gene TRBV10-3; D may be TRBD1 (6 bases). V lost 7 bases and J 5 bases, leaving 14 bases between the germline ends. The CDR3 has 13 amino acids. Germline V gene data show CDR1 as ENHRY and CDR2 as SYGVKD. CDR3 in DNA: TGTGCCATCAAGGGGGAGGAGGGGTATGGCTACACCTTC. This codes for CAIKGEEGYGYTF.

This clone was seen a handful of times. One end of the junction does not line up with germline, which may come from a read error. The V gene is TRBV7-7, the J gene TRBJ2-7, with D maybe TRBD2 (6 bases). The CDR3 is 13 residues long. CDR1 and CDR2 from the germline V gene are SSHAT and FNYEAQ (reference sequence). Written as DNA, the CDR3 is TGTGCTAGCAGCTTTCAACTAGCAGACGAGCAGTACTTC. Translating gives CASSFQLADEQYF.

The table lists this clone with a count of one. The J gene is TRBJ2-3, the V gene TRBV27; D is possibly TRBD1 (6 bases). CDR3 length: 13 residues. Germline values: CDR1 MNHEY, CDR2 SMNVEV (reference sequence). V was cut by 6 bases and J by 3 bases, with 10 bases left in between. CDR3 sequence: CASRRTGTDTQYF. The CDR3 DNA sequence: TGTGCCAGCAGAAGAACAGGGACAGATACGCAGTATTTT.

The genes are TRBV2 and TRBJ1-1; TRBD1 matches at 9 bases. CDR1 is SNHLY, CDR2 FYNNEI, per germline. The V segment lost 6 bases and the J segment 2 bases; nucleotides outside the gene matches: 22. The length of the CDR3 is 20 residues. In DNA form, the CDR3 reads TGTGCCAGCAGGCCCACAGCCGGCCTGGACAGGGGACGAGGAAACACTGAAGCTTTCTTT. Its protein product is CASRPTAGLDRGRGNTEAFF.

The chain joins TRBV10-3 to TRBJ1-2; D may be TRBD1 (5 bases). The V end lost 7 bases, the J end lost 4 bases, and 7 bases lay between the germline ends. The germline V gene has CDR1 ENHRY and CDR2 SYGVKD. CDR3 size: 11 residues. This CDR3 is CAIMQGYGYTF. The DNA of the CDR3 is TGTGCCATCATGCAGGGCTATGGCTACACCTTC.

This clone was counted once. The V call is TRBV18, the J call TRBJ1-1; D gene unclear. The CDR3 loop spans 14 amino acids. Germline values: CDR1 KGHSH, CDR2 LQKENI. Trimming stripped 2 bases from V and 1 base from J, with 8 bases between. CDR3 DNA sequence: TGTGCCAGCTCACCAGAGCGGACGAACACTGAAGCTTTCTTT. It translates to CASSPERTNTEAFF.

The chain uses TRBV3-1 (or the pseudogene TRBV3-2) and TRBJ1-6; the D is unclear. CDR1 is LGHDT and CDR2 is YNNKEL in the germline V gene (reference sequence). V shed 1 base and J shed 7 bases, with 8 bases lying between them. CDR3 size: 14 residues. The DNA for the CDR3 is TGTGCCAGCAGCCAAGGGTCTGGGAATTCACCCCTCCACTTT. This encodes CASSQGSGNSPLHF.

V and J are TRBV5-4 and TRBJ1-1; 8 bases are shared with TRBD1. Germline CDR1 reads SGHNT; CDR2 reads YYREEE (reference sequence). V lost 4 bases, J lost 0 bases, and 5 bases stayed unmatched. The CDR3 is made up of 15 amino acids. CDR3 nucleotide sequence: TGTGCCAGCAGCCCTAAGACAGGGGTGAACACTGAAGCTTTCTTT. Protein product: CASSPKTGVNTEAFF.

The CDR3 bases are TGTGCCAGCAGTTTAGGGCAGGGTACTGAAGCTTTCTTT. Translated, it gives CASSLGQGTEAFF. This chain uses TRBV12-3 or TRBV12-4 with TRBJ1-1, with D possibly matching TRBD1 (5 bases). This CDR3 spans 13 amino acids. Deletions cut 1 base from V and 5 bases from J, with 8 bases between.

V is TRBV20-1 and J is TRBJ1-2, with D unclear. CDR3 size: 16 residues. The V gene lost 3 bases and the J gene lost 8 bases, with 25 bases spanning the gap. Germline V CDR1 and CDR2: DFQATT, SNEGSKA (reference sequence). CDR3: CSASSPVGRGPGGYTF. The CDR3, as DNA: TGCAGTGCTAGTTCTCCGGTCGGGCGAGGACCTGGGGGCTACACCTTC.

Note on this clone: One end of the junction varies from germline; a read error may be responsible. This chain uses TRBV25-1 with TRBJ1-1; D not resolved. Germline V gene data show CDR1 as MGHDK and CDR2 as SYGVNS. This CDR3 has 15 amino acids. CDR3 residues: CASSDWVHANSEAFF. The DNA for the CDR3 is TGTGCCAGCAGTGATTGGGTCCATGCGAACTCTGAAGCTTTCTTT.

This clone was observed once. The genes are TRBV13 and TRBJ1-3; D is undetermined. With 3 bases removed from V and 0 bases from J, the gap between germline ends came to 12 bases. The CDR3 runs 16 residues. The V gene's germline CDR1 is PRHDT and CDR2 FYEKMQ (reference sequence). DNA of the CDR3: TGTGCCAGCAGCTTCCTCACCGCATTCTCTGGAAACACCATATATTTT. Protein: CASSFLTAFSGNTIYF.

The rearrangement joins TRBV5-1 to TRBJ2-7, with 10 bases identical to TRBD1. The CDR3 sequence is 16 residues long. V lost 2 bases to trimming and J lost 0 bases; unmatched junction nucleotides: 5. Germline CDR1 SGHRS, CDR2 YFSETQ. Written as DNA, the CDR3 is TGCGCCAGCAGCTTAGGACAGGGGGTCAGCTCCTACGAGCAGTACTTC. Its translation: CASSLGQGVSSYEQYF. Combining the CDR3 with reference TRBV5-1 and TRBJ2-7 gives the whole variable domain KAGVTQTPRYLIKTRGQQVTLSCSPISGHRSVSWYQQTPGQGLQFLFEYFSETQRNKGNFPGRFSGRQFSNSRSEMNVSTLELGDSALYLCASSLGQGVSSYEQYFGPGTRLTVT.

This chain links TRBV6-5 with TRBJ2-5; the D is unclear. The CDR3 loop spans 15 amino acids. From germline, CDR1 is MNHEY and CDR2 SVGAGI. The germline V and J ends were trimmed by 2 bases and 5 bases, with 15 bases remaining between them. The CDR3 bases are TGTGCCAGCAGTTACGGGCTGGGCGTAGTGGAGACCCAGTACTTC. Translation gives CASSYGLGVVETQYF.

This chain joins TRBV5-4 and TRBJ2-2; D possibly matches TRBD1 or TRBD2 (5 bases each). CDR3 length: 14 amino acids. Germline CDR1 SGHNT, CDR2 YYREEE (reference sequence). DNA for the CDR3: TGTGGGTGCATGCAGGGAGTGAACACCGGGGAGCTGTTTTTT. This codes for CGCMQGVNTGELFF.

V is TRBV5-1 and J is TRBJ1-6; D gene unclear. Germline V gene sequence: CDR1 SGHRS, CDR2 YFSETQ. The CDR3 extends over 16 amino acids. With 2 bases removed from V and 0 bases from J, the gap between germline ends came to 9 bases. CDR3 residues: CASSLEQSSYNSPLHF. CDR3 coding DNA: TGCGCCAGCAGCTTAGAACAAAGCTCCTATAATTCACCCCTCCACTTT.

This CDR3 reads CASSFPGLGVETQYF. Here the CDR3 DNA reads TGTGCCAGCAGCTTCCCCGGACTAGGGGTAGAGACCCAGTACTTC. The V gene is TRBV11-2, the J gene TRBJ2-5, with 7 nucleotides matching TRBD2. V lost 3 bases, J lost 4 bases, and 8 bases stayed unmatched. CDR3 length: 15 amino acids. Germline assignment: CDR1 SGHAT and CDR2 FQNNGV.

The gene calls are TRBV18 and TRBJ1-6, with D possibly matching TRBD1 (6 bases). Germline values: CDR1 KGHSH, CDR2 LQKENI. With 2 bases removed from V and 8 bases from J, the gap between germline ends came to 16 bases. The CDR3 runs 16 residues. The CDR3 coding sequence is TGTGCCAGCTCACCAGCCTCCAGGGGAGGTGATTCACCCCTCCACTTT. Amino acids: CASSPASRGGDSPLHF. The full variable domain, in which reference TRBV18 and TRBJ1-6 provide the parts outside the CDR3, is NAGVMQNPRHLVRRRGQEARLRCSPMKGHSHVYWYRQLPEEGLKFMVYLQKENIIDESGMPKERFSAEFPKEGPSILRIQQVVRGDSAAYFCASSPASRGGDSPLHFGNGTRLTVT.

The chain links TRBV5-4 to TRBJ2-3, with TRBD2 identical over 10 bases. The germline gives CDR1 SGHNT, CDR2 YYREEE (reference sequence). The CDR3 contains 18 residues. Losses at the gene ends were 4 bases for V and 5 bases for J; bases not matched to a gene: 16. The DNA for the CDR3 is TGTGCCAGCAGCCCTGGTTCCCTAGCGGGAGCGGCCGGAGATACGCAGTATTTT. As protein: CASSPGSLAGAAGDTQYF.

The chain carries TRBV2 and TRBJ2-1; 8 bases match TRBD1. The CDR3 has 14 residues. The V gene end was trimmed by 6 bases and the J gene end by 7 bases; junction bases not matched to a gene: 8. CDR1 and CDR2 (germline): SNHLY, FYNNEI. CDR3 sequence: CASSPGTGVNEQFF. CDR3 DNA: TGTGCCAGCAGCCCGGGGACAGGTGTAAATGAGCAGTTCTTC.

The V and J genes are TRBV11-2 and TRBJ2-7; 7 positions match TRBD1. Trimming cost V 8 bases and J 1 base; bases outside gene matches: 8. Germline loops: CDR1 SGHAT, CDR2 FQNNGV. CDR3 size: 14 residues. The CDR3 nucleotides read TGTGCCAGCGGCGAGGGACAGTATTCCTACGAGCAGTACTTC. Protein product: CASGEGQYSYEQYF.

In its sample, this clone was seen once. The chain's CDR3 is CASSRRGLAGGRETQYF. The DNA of the CDR3 is TGTGCCAGCAGCCGTCGGGGGCTAGCGGGAGGTAGAGAGACCCAGTACTTC. This chain joins TRBV7-2 and TRBJ2-5; the match to TRBD2 covers 11 bases. V gave up 5 bases and J gave up 4 bases; unmatched junction bases: 12. Germline V gene sequence: CDR1 SGHTA, CDR2 FQGNSA. This CDR3 region has 17 residues.

In this sample, this clone turned up a few times. The chain links TRBV27 to TRBJ2-7; 8 bases align to TRBD1. V shed 10 bases, J shed 5 bases, and the junction held 19 bases outside the gene matches. Germline-derived CDR1 and CDR2 are MNHEY and SMNVEV (reference sequence). The CDR3 consists of 16 residues. The CDR3 nucleotides read TGTGCCACCCTGCCCAGTTGGGACAGGTTCTCTCACGAGCAGTACTTC. This gives the protein CATLPSWDRFSHEQYF.